These 23 T cell receptor beta chains share one sample of origin, sequenced in a study of regulatory T cells in long-lasting Graves disease. Described time point: persistent/refractory GD, antithyroid drugs over 5 years with positive TRAb. The authors made the TCR library using RNA they extracted from PBMCs. Sequencing libraries for TCR beta were prepared with iRepertoire HTBI primers and Arm-PCR of CDR3 regions. TCRdb itself ran the multiplex PCR reads through MiXCR, one entry per CDR3 protein. The table has approximately 290,000 distinct CDR3 sequences, approximately 20% seen once. The sample here was peripheral blood mononuclear cells (PBMCs), taken when the disease was refractory, from a patient treated with antithyroid drugs. Receptors were obtained from a female donor with Graves disease.

This clonotype was recorded at least ten times. V gene TRBV20-1 combines with J gene TRBJ1-2, with D unresolved. Per the germline V gene, CDR1 is DFQATT and CDR2 is SNEGSKA (reference sequence). V lost 6 bases to trimming and J lost 4 bases, with 12 bases between them. CDR3 size: 12 residues. Here the CDR3 reads CSAETGFYGYTF. The CDR3 nucleotides are TGCAGTGCGGAAACTGGGTTCTATGGCTACACCTTC.

V gene TRBV28 combines with J gene TRBJ2-1, with a weak D call TRBD1 (6 bases). Trimming took 6 bases from V and 7 from J, leaving 10 bases between them. CDR3 length: 12 amino acids. Germline CDR1 MDHEN, CDR2 SYDVKM. This CDR3 is CASRLRGNEQFF. The CDR3 nucleotides read TGTGCCAGCAGACTAAGGGGGAATGAGCAGTTCTTC.

This clonotype showed up just a few times. The rearrangement uses TRBV28 and TRBJ1-4; 9 bases line up with TRBD1. The CDR3 covers 14 residues. V was pared by 4 bases and J by 7 bases, with 4 bases of the junction left unmatched. Germline values: CDR1 MDHEN, CDR2 SYDVKM. The chain's CDR3 is CASSSDRGIEKLFF. As DNA, the CDR3 is TGTGCCAGCAGTTCCGACAGGGGGATTGAAAAACTGTTTTTT.

This clonotype occurred a few times. The chain recombines TRBV18 with TRBJ2-2; 11 bases are a match to TRBD2. V lost 1 base, J lost 4 bases, and 5 bases stayed unmatched. This CDR3 has 17 amino acids. Germline V gene sequence: CDR1 KGHSH, CDR2 LQKENI. This CDR3 reads CASSPLSLAGGTGELFF. Here the CDR3 DNA reads TGTGCCAGCTCACCACTCTCCCTAGCGGGAGGCACCGGGGAGCTGTTTTTT.

In its sample, this clonotype was seen a few times. CDR3 in DNA: TGCAGTGCTAGAAGGGACAGCGCCTACGAGCAGTACTTC. This translates into CSARRDSAYEQYF. The genes are TRBV20-1 and TRBJ2-7; 7 bases are a match to TRBD1. The CDR3 length is 13 residues. Germline CDR1 DFQATT, CDR2 SNEGSKA (reference sequence). The V gene end was trimmed by 2 bases and the J gene end by 2 bases; junction bases not matched to a gene: 3.

This clonotype was seen only a few times. V and J are TRBV7-6 and TRBJ1-1; D is ambiguous. The CDR3 totals 12 residues. V was trimmed by 5 bases and J by 8 bases, leaving 12 bases between them. Germline V CDR1 and CDR2: SGHVS, FNYEAQ. The CDR3 sequence is CASSASSSEAFF. CDR3 coding DNA: TGTGCCAGCAGCGCTTCTTCGTCCGAAGCTTTCTTT.

The V call is TRBV15, the J call TRBJ1-4; TRBD1 is a possible D gene (6 bases). The CDR3 is made up of 16 amino acids. Trimming pared 2 bases from V and 5 bases from J, leaving 15 bases between. Looked up from germline, CDR1 is LNHNV and CDR2 is YYDKDF (reference sequence). Here the CDR3 reads CATSRPRGGQNEKLFF. CDR3 nucleotides: TGTGCCACCAGCAGACCTCGGGGGGGCCAGAATGAAAAACTGTTTTTT.

This clonotype turned up a few times. The chain has TRBV4-3 and TRBJ2-7; 10 nucleotides match TRBD1. Germline trimming cut 3 bases from V and 3 bases from J; bases unmatched to any gene: 11. This CDR3 region has 17 residues. Germline CDR1 is LGHNA and CDR2 is YSLEER. This chain's CDR3 is CASSHHLGGQGIYEQYF. CDR3 DNA: TGCGCCAGCAGCCACCATCTTGGGGGACAGGGGATCTACGAGCAGTACTTC.

The chain joins TRBV7-2 to TRBJ2-7, with D perhaps matching TRBD2 (6 bases). CDR1 SGHTA and CDR2 FQGNSA come from the germline V gene. The V end lost 1 base, the J end lost 0 bases, and 10 bases lay between the germline ends. The CDR3 runs to 15 residues. CDR3 in DNA: TGTGCCAGCAGCTTAGACGGGGGTAGCTCCTACGAGCAGTACTTC. Amino acids: CASSLDGGSSYEQYF.

There are many counts of this clonotype. V and J are TRBV11-3 and TRBJ2-7; D is perhaps TRBD2 (6 bases). Trimming left V 6 bases short and J 4 bases short, with 13 bases between. CDR3 size: 13 residues. Germline assignment: CDR1 SGHNT and CDR2 YENEEA. CDR3: CASSPGGNYEQYF. CDR3 bases: TGTGCCAGCAGTCCCGGGGGAAATTACGAGCAGTACTTC.

Concerning this clonotype itself: The conserved phenylalanine or tryptophan normally closing the CDR3 is absent here, so this likely arose from a read error. It is unclear where the CDR3 begins or ends on the DNA, so no DNA is shown, and the CDR3 is as TCRdb lists it. The chain combines TRBV10-3 with TRBJ2-7; TRBD2, the D gene given by the table, was not confirmed from the DNA. Germline V gives CDR1 ENHRY, CDR2 SYGVKD. Ends included, the CDR3 has 12 residues. The CDR3 here is CAISELGRPLRI.

This clonotype has at least ten counts. The V call is TRBV6-1, the J call TRBJ2-5; 13 bases fit TRBD2. V dropped 5 bases and J dropped 5; count of bases not matched to a gene: 14. Germline V lookup: CDR1 MNHNS, CDR2 SASEGT. The CDR3 sequence is 18 residues long. CDR3 DNA sequence: TGTGCCAGCAGTCCTAATCTAGGACTAGCGGGAGTTGGCGAGACCCAGTACTTC. This codes for CASSPNLGLAGVGETQYF.

This clonotype was detected ten times or more. The chain combines TRBV28 with TRBJ1-1, with D maybe TRBD1 (5 bases). CDR3 length: 13 residues. The germline V gene has CDR1 MDHEN and CDR2 SYDVKM. Trimming removed 6 bases at V and 6 bases at J, with 14 bases between. The CDR3 region is CASSGAEGPEAFF. In DNA form, the CDR3 reads TGTGCCAGCAGCGGGGCAGAAGGCCCTGAAGCTTTCTTT.

V usage is TRBV29-1 and J usage is TRBJ2-3; D might be TRBD2 (6 bases). This CDR3 region has 15 residues. V was shortened by 3 bases and J by 0 bases, with 13 bases between the two germline ends. Germline CDR1 and CDR2: SQVTM and ANQGSEA. The CDR3 here is CSVEGAGLSTDTQYF. The CDR3 region has the DNA TGCAGCGTTGAGGGCGCGGGGCTGAGCACAGATACGCAGTATTTT.

The CDR3 spells CASSQGLYTGELFF. CDR3 nucleotides: TGTGCCAGCAGCCAGGGACTTTACACCGGGGAGCTGTTTTTT. The chain couples TRBV7-3 to TRBJ2-2, with a weak D call TRBD2 (6 bases). With 5 bases removed from V and 3 bases from J, the gap between germline ends came to 10 bases. Looked up from germline, CDR1 is SGHTA and CDR2 is FQGTGA. The CDR3 is 14 amino acids.

This clonotype has a count of ten or more. The chain combines TRBV3-1 with TRBJ2-6, with D maybe TRBD2 (5 bases). The CDR3 is 15 amino acids. The V end lost 5 bases, the J end lost 3 bases, and 11 bases lay between the germline ends. CDR1 is LGHDT and CDR2 is YNNKEL in the germline V gene (reference sequence). CDR3 residues: CASSSGGGGANVLTF. The CDR3, as DNA: TGTGCCAGCAGCTCTGGAGGTGGTGGGGCCAACGTCCTGACTTTC.

Only a few counts were recorded for this clonotype. This chain connects TRBV20-1 to TRBJ1-1; D perhaps matches TRBD1 (5 bases). The CDR3 extends over 12 amino acids. Germline loops: CDR1 DFQATT, CDR2 SNEGSKA (reference sequence). Trimming pared 8 bases from V and 6 bases from J, leaving 16 bases between. The CDR3 sequence: CSPGTQGSEAFF. As DNA, the CDR3 is TGCAGTCCCGGGACCCAAGGATCTGAAGCTTTCTTT.

The chain links TRBV7-9 to TRBJ1-4; a weak D match, TRBD1 (5 bases). The V gene's germline CDR1 is SEHNR and CDR2 FQNEAQ (reference sequence). V lost 5 bases and J 3 bases, leaving 13 bases between the germline ends. The CDR3 runs 15 residues. The CDR3 DNA sequence: TGTGCCAGCAGCCCAGGCGGGGCCTCTAATGAAAAACTGTTTTTT. This sequence encodes CASSPGGASNEKLFF.

The J gene is TRBJ2-5, the V gene TRBV4-1; 11 bases agree with TRBD2. Germline CDR1 and CDR2: MGHRA and YSYEKL. Germline trimming cut 4 bases from V and 4 bases from J; bases unmatched to any gene: 5. The CDR3 is 15 residues long. DNA for the CDR3: TGCGCCAGCAGCCCACTAGCGGGAGTCGGAGAGACCCAGTACTTC. Its protein is CASSPLAGVGETQYF.

This clonotype was detected a few times. Here the CDR3 reads CASSFRLHQELFF. The CDR3 nucleotides are TGTGCCAGCAGCTTTAGACTACATCAAGAGCTGTTTTTT. V is TRBV11-2 and J is TRBJ2-2; D might be TRBD2 (5 bases). V was pared by 3 bases and J by 11 bases, with 13 bases between. There are 13 residues in the CDR3. CDR1 SGHAT and CDR2 FQNNGV come from the germline V gene.

This clonotype showed up many times. V and J are TRBV6-2 or TRBV6-3 and TRBJ2-5; tentatively, D is TRBD2 (5 bases). CDR1 is MNHEY, CDR2 SVGEGT, per germline. V was clipped by 1 base and J by 3 bases, with 15 bases between them. The CDR3 is 16 amino acids. The CDR3 DNA sequence: TGTGCCAGCAGTTACTTGTTAGCGCCCGGCAAAGAGACCCAGTACTTC. Translated: CASSYLLAPGKETQYF.

The chain joins TRBV7-2 to TRBJ2-2, with D unresolved. V was trimmed by 1 base and J by 4 bases, leaving 13 bases between them. The germline gives CDR1 SGHTA, CDR2 FQGNSA. The CDR3 runs 16 residues. CDR3 amino acids: CASSLDGQVLTGELFF. The CDR3 DNA reads TGTGCCAGCAGCTTAGATGGGCAGGTTCTCACCGGGGAGCTGTTTTTT.

This clonotype occurred a few times. The chain is built from TRBV5-5 and TRBJ1-4; D perhaps matches TRBD1 (5 bases). The CDR3 loop spans 15 amino acids. Germline CDR1 SGHKS, CDR2 YYEKEE (reference sequence). Deletions cut 4 bases from V and 6 bases from J, with 16 bases between. The CDR3 loop reads CASSTQGGTYEKLFF. CDR3 coding DNA: TGTGCCAGCAGCACCCAGGGAGGCACCTATGAAAAACTGTTTTTT.